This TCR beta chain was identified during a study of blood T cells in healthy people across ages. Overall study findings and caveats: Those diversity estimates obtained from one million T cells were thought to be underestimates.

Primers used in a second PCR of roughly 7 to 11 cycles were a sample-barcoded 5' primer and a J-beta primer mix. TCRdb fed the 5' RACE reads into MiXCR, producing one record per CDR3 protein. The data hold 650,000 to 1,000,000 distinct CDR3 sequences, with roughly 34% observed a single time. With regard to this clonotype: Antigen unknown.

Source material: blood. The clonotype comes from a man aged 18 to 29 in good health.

For the CDR3, the DNA is TGTGCCAGCAGCCAAGGTTTCGCGGGGACGGGAGAAGAGACCCAGTACTTC. Translation gives CASSQGFAGTGEETQYF. The chain uses TRBV3-1 and TRBJ2-7; tentative D call: TRBD2 (6 bases). The tail of the sequence fits TRBJ2-5 better, so the J call may be wrong. The CDR3 runs 17 residues. Germline lookup yields CDR1 LGHDT and CDR2 YNNKEL (reference sequence).